A single sample is the source of the 20 T cell receptor beta chains below, sequenced in a study of T cell repertoires in cytomegalovirus infection. Their specific antigens are unknown. TCRdb recomputed calls from the reads with MiXCR, one row per CDR3 protein. Of 900,000 to 950,000 distinct CDR3 sequences in the sample, around 30% were seen once. The sequencing used cultured CD8+ T cells from PBMCs, collected from culture after CMV antigen stimulation. The receptors stem from a human donor in good health (CMV status not recorded). Some clones in this sample may be carry-over from other donors' samples.

V and J are TRBV5-1 and TRBJ1-4, with D possibly TRBD1 on 6 matching bases. Between the trimmed V and J ends, which lost 3 bases and 8 bases, there was a span of 17 bases. Germline-derived CDR1 and CDR2 are SGHRS and YFSETQ. The CDR3 has 15 residues. CDR3 sequence: CASSWLPGAEEKLFF. The CDR3 nucleotides read TGCGCCAGCAGCTGGCTCCCAGGGGCAGAGGAAAAACTGTTTTTT.

The genes are TRBV6-5 and TRBJ1-1, with 7 positions matching TRBD1. Trimming removed 8 bases from V and 7 bases from J; junction bases left unmatched: 7. Germline CDR1 and CDR2: MNHEY and SVGAGI. The CDR3 sequence is 12 residues long. CDR3 residues: CASGSGQLEAFF. In DNA form, the CDR3 reads TGTGCCAGCGGATCGGGACAGCTTGAAGCTTTCTTT.

This rearrangement joins TRBV7-9 to TRBJ2-7, with TRBD2 matching over 7 bases. J was trimmed by 3 bases and V by 4 bases; bases with no gene match: 3. The CDR3 loop spans 13 amino acids. Germline CDR1 reads SEHNR; CDR2 reads FQNEAQ (reference sequence). This chain's CDR3 is CASSSRTSYEQYF. DNA of the CDR3: TGTGCCAGCAGCTCTAGGACTAGCTACGAGCAGTACTTC.

This clonotype has more than one count but fewer than ten. The J gene is TRBJ1-2, the V gene TRBV7-9; 7 nucleotides match TRBD1. The germline gives CDR1 SEHNR, CDR2 FQNEAQ (reference sequence). There are 13 residues in the CDR3. The V segment lost 11 bases and the J segment 3 bases; nucleotides outside the gene matches: 9. The CDR3: CAVRGQDHYGYTF. The DNA of the CDR3 is TGTGCCGTCAGAGGACAGGATCACTATGGCTACACCTTC. The full variable domain, in which reference TRBV7-9 and TRBJ1-2 provide the parts outside the CDR3, is DTGVSQNPRHKITKRGQNVTFRCDPISEHNRLYWYRQTLGQGPEFLTYFQNEAQLEKSRLLSDRFSAERPKGSFSTLEIQRTEQGDSAMYLCAVRGQDHYGYTFGSGTRLTVV.

This clonotype was counted between two and nine times. The chain links TRBV7-9 to TRBJ1-2, with D uncertain. CDR3 length: 13 amino acids. Trimming took off 1 base at V and 7 bases at J, with 10 bases between the two ends. Germline V CDR1 and CDR2: SEHNR, FQNEAQ (reference sequence). The CDR3: CASSLVVDSGYTF. CDR3 nucleotide sequence: TGTGCCAGCAGCTTAGTGGTGGATAGTGGCTACACCTTC.

CDR3 residues: CASSSNTGYGYTF. The CDR3 nucleotides are TGTGCCAGCAGCTCGAATACAGGGTACGGCTACACCTTC. The chain joins TRBV5-6 to TRBJ1-2; the D gene is possibly TRBD1 (6 bases). V gave up 3 bases and J gave up 8 bases, with 14 bases separating them. The CDR3 is made up of 13 amino acids. From germline, CDR1 is SGHDT and CDR2 YYEEEE.

This clonotype was counted between two and nine times. V and J are TRBV7-9 and TRBJ2-1; 9 nucleotides agree with TRBD1. Germline-derived CDR1 and CDR2 are SEHNR and FQNEAQ (reference sequence). J was trimmed by 5 bases and V by 4 bases; bases with no gene match: 12. The CDR3 is 17 amino acids. CDR3 in amino acids: CASSSERGDRAHNEQFF. DNA for the CDR3: TGTGCCAGCAGCTCAGAAAGGGGGGACAGGGCCCACAATGAGCAGTTCTTC.

This clonotype was recorded once. This rearrangement joins TRBV6-1 to TRBJ2-1; D unclear. Germline CDR1 MNHNS, CDR2 SASEGT. Trimming pared 6 bases from V and 13 bases from J, leaving 16 bases between. This CDR3 is built from 12 residues. CDR3 residues: CASSPLGQPQFF. CDR3 DNA: TGTGCCAGCAGCCCCCTAGGGCAGCCCCAGTTCTTC.

This clonotype has only a few counts. The genes are TRBV20-1 and TRBJ1-6, with D possibly TRBD1 on 5 matching bases. The CDR3 spans 14 residues. Germline-derived CDR1 and CDR2 are DFQATT and SNEGSKA (reference sequence). The V and J ends lost 4 bases and 8 bases respectively, with 15 bases between them. This chain's CDR3 is CSANFRDPDSPLHF. In nucleotides, the CDR3 is TGCAGTGCTAATTTCCGGGACCCCGATTCACCCCTCCACTTT.

The chain couples TRBV4-1 to TRBJ1-1, with 7 nucleotides matching TRBD1. V shed 3 bases and J 8 bases; nucleotides not matched to a gene: 6. Germline assignment: CDR1 MGHRA and CDR2 YSYEKL. The CDR3 covers 13 residues. The CDR3 DNA follows: TGCGCCAGCAGCCAGCAAACAGGGGTGGAAGCTTTCTTT. As protein: CASSQQTGVEAFF.

This clonotype was seen a few times. The gene calls are TRBV7-9 and TRBJ2-5, with D perhaps being TRBD1 or TRBD2 (5 bases each). The germline gives CDR1 SEHNR, CDR2 FQNEAQ (reference sequence). V lost 5 bases and J 9 bases, leaving 19 bases between the germline ends. CDR3 length: 14 residues. CDR3 protein: CASSTGTRPMSQYF. As DNA, the CDR3 is TGTGCCAGCAGCACCGGGACGAGACCAATGTCCCAGTACTTC.

The CDR3 region is CASSVSGPEQFF. The CDR3 DNA follows: TGTGCCAGCAGTGTTTCCGGGCCTGAGCAGTTCTTC. This chain links TRBV25-1 with TRBJ2-1; D is unclear. This CDR3 contains 12 residues. The V gene's germline CDR1 is MGHDK and CDR2 SYGVNS. Between the trimmed V and J ends, which lost 4 bases and 9 bases, there was a span of 10 bases.

The chain recombines TRBV27 with TRBJ2-2, with D perhaps being TRBD1 or TRBD2 (5 bases each). Germline-derived CDR1 and CDR2 are MNHEY and SMNVEV (reference sequence). V lost 5 bases and J 5 bases, leaving 15 bases between the germline ends. CDR3 length: 15 residues. CDR3 sequence: CASSGTGTSTGELFF. CDR3 coding DNA: TGTGCCAGCAGTGGTACGGGGACCTCGACCGGGGAGCTGTTTTTT.

The rearrangement joins TRBV28 to TRBJ1-5; 7 bases align to TRBD1. Germline-derived CDR1 and CDR2 are MDHEN and SYDVKM. V lost 2 bases, J lost 0 bases, and 16 bases stayed unmatched. CDR3 length: 20 amino acids. The CDR3 sequence is CASSLGADRVGGYSNQPQHF. The CDR3 bases are TGTGCCAGCAGTTTAGGTGCTGACAGGGTGGGGGGCTATAGCAATCAGCCCCAGCATTTT.

In this sample, this clonotype turned up a few times. The J gene is TRBJ2-2, the V gene TRBV5-5; D gene uncertain. The CDR3 has 13 residues. Germline CDR1 and CDR2: SGHKS and YYEKEE (reference sequence). Between the trimmed V and J ends, which lost 2 bases and 7 bases, there was a span of 9 bases. CDR3 coding DNA: TGTGCCAGCAGCTTCCGGGCTCACGGGGAGCTGTTTTTT. Residues: CASSFRAHGELFF. Drawing the rest from reference TRBV5-5 and TRBJ2-2, the complete variable domain is DAGVTQSPTHLIKTRGQQVTLRCSPISGHKSVSWYQQVLGQGPQFIFQYYEKEERGRGNFPDRFSARQFPNYSSELNVNALLLGDSALYLCASSFRAHGELFFGEGSRLTVL.

The gene calls are TRBV13 and TRBJ1-4; 9 bases line up with TRBD1. V shed 3 bases and J 8 bases; nucleotides not matched to a gene: 4. The CDR3 loop spans 14 amino acids. Germline CDR1 PRHDT, CDR2 FYEKMQ (reference sequence). The CDR3 nucleotides read TGTGCCAGCAGCTTCCGGGACAGGGTGGAAAAACTGTTTTTT. Its translation: CASSFRDRVEKLFF.

The J gene is TRBJ2-5, the V gene TRBV6-1; the D is unclear. The germline CDR1 and CDR2 sequences are MNHNS and SASEGT. Trimming cost V 11 bases and J 5 bases, with 9 bases left between them. The CDR3 contains 10 residues. CDR3: CACKWETQYF. CDR3 coding DNA: TGTGCCTGTAAGTGGGAGACCCAGTACTTC.

The DNA of the CDR3 is TGCGCCAGCAGCTTCCGGGAACAGGAAGCTTTCTTT. It yields the protein CASSFREQEAFF. J is TRBJ1-1 and V is TRBV5-1; no firm D call. Germline-derived CDR1 and CDR2 are SGHRS and YFSETQ. CDR3 length: 12 residues. The V and J ends lost 2 bases and 8 bases respectively, with 10 bases between them.

V usage is TRBV7-2 and J usage is TRBJ2-1; the match to TRBD1 covers 7 bases. CDR3 size: 13 residues. J was trimmed by 6 bases and V by 5 bases; bases with no gene match: 4. Looked up from germline, CDR1 is SGHTA and CDR2 is FQGNSA. This chain's CDR3 is CASSRDRANEQFF. CDR3 nucleotides: TGTGCCAGCAGCCGTGACAGGGCCAATGAGCAGTTCTTC.

This clonotype has ten or more counts. The chain carries TRBV7-2 and TRBJ2-1, with D perhaps matching TRBD2 (5 bases). The germline CDR1 and CDR2 sequences are SGHTA and FQGNSA. This CDR3 contains 15 residues. Trimming shortened V by 1 base and J by 8 bases, and 15 bases separated the two germline ends. The CDR3 DNA is TGTGCCAGCAGCTTAGGGTGGCTAGCTGGCGATGAGCAGTTCTTC. Encoded protein: CASSLGWLAGDEQFF.